These T cell receptor beta chains were read from a single sample in a study of blood T cell repertoires in COVID-19. Using immunoSEQ multiplex PCR, the repertoire was profiled, and TCRdb retains in-frame clones only, with some absent. The repertoire consists of about 50,000 clones, with approximately 84% occurring once and the leading ten covering 2.6%. Sequencing input: peripheral blood. The receptor source for this set is a woman of 80 years or more with COVID-19, enrolled during active disease. Both conserved end residues are part of each CDR3. A D gene is named only where the DNA matches it firmly. The listing skips clone size in some rows; elsewhere it reads once, few, many or a size class.

abundance,j_gene,v_gene,d_gene,CDR3nt,CDR3aa
NA,TRBJ1-2,TRBV18,NA,TGTGCCAGCTCGCACCCCGGGACACTCTACACCTTC,CASSHPGTLYTF
once,TRBJ1-1,TRBV10-1,TRBD1,TGCGCCAGCACGACAGGGAGGTCGGACACTGAAGCTTTCTTT,CASTTGRSDTEAFF
NA,TRBJ1-2,TRBV12-3/TRBV12-4,NA,TGTGCCAGCAAGCGACAGGCGAACTATGGCTACACCTTC,CASKRQANYGYTF
NA,TRBJ2-7,TRBV5-6,NA,TGTGCCAGCAGCCGGGTTTTCGAGCAGTACTTC,CASSRVFEQYF
once,TRBJ2-7,TRBV18,NA,TGTGCCAGCTCACCAAGGGGAAGACAGAGCTACGAGCAGTACTTC,CASSPRGRQSYEQYF
NA,TRBJ1-3,TRBV30,NA,TGTGCCTGGATCCCACCTGGGAGCTCTGGAAACACCATATATTTT,CAWIPPGSSGNTIYF
NA,TRBJ2-3,TRBV5-4,TRBD2,TGTGCCAGCAGCTTGGTGACTAGCAGGGATACGCAGTATTTT,CASSLVTSRDTQYF
NA,TRBJ2-1,TRBV5-1,NA,TGCGCCAGCAGCTTGTCCGGGTCGTCGCAGTTCTTC,CASSLSGSSQFF
NA,TRBJ1-3,TRBV3-1/TRBV3-2,NA,TGTGCCAGCGGCCAAATACTCGCGGCAGACGACTCTGGAAACACCATATATTTT,CASGQILAADDSGNTIYF
once,TRBJ2-5,TRBV18,NA,TGTGCCAGCTCACCCTACCAAGAGACCCAGTACTTC,CASSPYQETQYF
NA,TRBJ1-2,TRBV27,TRBD1,TGTGCCAGCAGTTTATTTCCCCTTCGGCAGGGGGATGGCTACACCTTC,CASSLFPLRQGDGYTF
NA,TRBJ1-2,TRBV6-4,NA,TGTGCCAGCAGTGACTCGGGGGGACTTGGCTACACCTTC,CASSDSGGLGYTF
NA,TRBJ1-6,TRBV9,TRBD1,TGTGCCAGCAGCGTAGGAGGGGACAGTAGAGGTTCACCCCTCCACTTT,CASSVGGDSRGSPLHF
once,TRBJ1-1,TRBV7-9,NA,TGTGCCAGCAGCTTCGGACACCTGAACACTGAAGCTTTCTTT,CASSFGHLNTEAFF
once,TRBJ1-2,TRBV5-8,NA,TGTGCCAGCAGCTTGGGTTCGGCGGCAGTATCTACTAACTATGGCTACACCTTC,CASSLGSAAVSTNYGYTF
NA,TRBJ1-4,TRBV28,TRBD1,TGTGCCAGCAGCGCTGCTGGGGGGACAGGGGCCAATGAAAAACTGTTTTTT,CASSAAGGTGANEKLFF
NA,TRBJ1-4,TRBV5-5,NA,TGTGCCAGCAGCTTGGGGCAGGATCTAAGCAATGAAAAACTGTTTTTT,CASSLGQDLSNEKLFF
NA,TRBJ1-2,TRBV5-1,NA,TGCGCCAGCAGCCTCCGGACTGTGGGGTATGGCTACACCTTC,CASSLRTVGYGYTF
NA,TRBJ1-3,TRBV11-2,TRBD1,TGTGCCAGCAGCCTCCTCCTACGGGCAGGGGGATTGCAAGGAAACACCATATATTTT,CASSLLLRAGGLQGNTIYF
NA,TRBJ1-2,TRBV7-2,TRBD1,TGTGCCAGCAGCCCCTACAGGGGACCTGGCTACACCTTC,CASSPYRGPGYTF
NA,TRBJ1-3,TRBV5-1,NA,TGCGCCAGCAGCTTGAGCGGGTCACCCTCCGAAGGAAACACCATATATTTT,CASSLSGSPSEGNTIYF
few,TRBJ1-1,TRBV18,NA,TGTGCCAGCTCACCACTCGGGGGGCAGGAGAACACTGAAGCTTTCTTT,CASSPLGGQENTEAFF
NA,TRBJ1-1,TRBV6-4,TRBD1,TGTGCCAGCAGTACCGACAGGGCGGCTCGGAACACTGAAGCTTTCTTT,CASSTDRAARNTEAFF
NA,TRBJ1-2,TRBV13,TRBD1,TGTGCCAGCAGCTCGGACAGGGGTAACTATGGCTACACCTTC,CASSSDRGNYGYTF
NA,TRBJ1-1,TRBV7-3,NA,TGTGCCAGCAGCTCTCCGGGGAGCACTGAAGCTTTCTTT,CASSSPGSTEAFF
NA,TRBJ2-7,TRBV11-1,NA,TGTGCCAGCAGCCCTAGACAGGTGGGAAAGTCCTACGAGCAGTACTTC,CASSPRQVGKSYEQYF
NA,TRBJ2-2,TRBV18,NA,TGTGCCAGCTCACCTCTCTCAGGGAACACCGGGGAGCTGTTTTTT,CASSPLSGNTGELFF
NA,TRBJ2-7,TRBV28,TRBD1,TGTGCCAGCAGTTCATTACCGGGACAGGGAGGCTACGAGCAGTACTTC,CASSSLPGQGGYEQYF
NA,TRBJ1-4,TRBV27,NA,TGTGCCAGCAGTTTCAAGAGATATGAAAAACTGTTTTTT,CASSFKRYEKLFF
NA,TRBJ2-7,TRBV11-2,TRBD2,TGTGCCAGCAGCTTAGATCGGCTAGCGGGAGGTCCCCCCTACGAGCAGTACTTC,CASSLDRLAGGPPYEQYF
NA,TRBJ1-5,TRBV6-1,NA,TGTGCCAGCAGTGAAGTCCGTGATCAGCCCCAGCATTTT,CASSEVRDQPQHF
NA,TRBJ2-5,TRBV5-8,NA,TGTGCCAGCAGCTTGGCGAGGACAGCACAAGAGACCCAGTACTTC,CASSLARTAQETQYF
NA,TRBJ1-5,TRBV7-9,NA,TGTGCCAGCAGCTTAGCAACGAGGGGGGGCCCCTATAGCAATCAGCCCCAGCATTTT,CASSLATRGGPYSNQPQHF
NA,TRBJ1-1,TRBV5-5,NA,TGTGCCAGCAGCCTACAGGGCCATATCACTGAAGCTTTCTTT,CASSLQGHITEAFF
NA,TRBJ2-1,TRBV6-1,NA,TGTGCCAGCAGTGAATTTTCAGGTTTCAATGAGCAGTTCTTC,CASSEFSGFNEQFF
NA,TRBJ2-2,TRBV2,NA,TGTGCCAGCAGTCAAATTAGCGCAGGGGAGCTGTTTTTT,CASSQISAGELFF
NA,TRBJ1-1,TRBV5-1,NA,TGCGCCAGCAGCACCCATACAGGGACTGAAGCTTTCTTT,CASSTHTGTEAFF
NA,TRBJ2-3,TRBV5-5,TRBD1,TGTGCCAGCAGCAGGGACAGTAGCACAGATACGCAGTATTTT,CASSRDSSTDTQYF
NA,TRBJ1-1,TRBV5-1,TRBD1,TGCGCCAGCAGCCCCGGGACAGCAGAAAGTGGCACTGAAGCTTTCTTT,CASSPGTAESGTEAFF
NA,TRBJ2-2,TRBV3-1/TRBV3-2,TRBD2,TGTGCCAGCAGCCAGCGGGGGAGTAGTACCGGGGAGCTGTTTTTT,CASSQRGSSTGELFF
few,TRBJ1-2,TRBV7-3,TRBD1,TGTGCCAGCAGCCAAAAACAGGGGGCCGAGAGTGGCTACACCTTC,CASSQKQGAESGYTF
few,TRBJ2-1,TRBV6-4,NA,TGTGCCAGCAGTGATCGGACAGACTCCTACAATGAGCAGTTCTTC,CASSDRTDSYNEQFF
NA,TRBJ2-7,TRBV29-1,NA,TGCAGCGTTCGGTCGGTCAACAGGGCTAAGACGGAGCAGTACTTC,CSVRSVNRAKTEQYF
NA,TRBJ1-2,TRBV7-9,NA,TGTGCCAGCAGCCCCGACAGAGCCTATGGCTACACCTTC,CASSPDRAYGYTF
once,TRBJ1-3,TRBV19,NA,TGTGCCAGTAAAATGAAGGACACCATATCTGGAAACACCATATATTTT,CASKMKDTISGNTIYF
NA,TRBJ1-6,TRBV15,NA,TGTGCCACCAGCAGAGATCTAGGAAATAATTCACCCCTCCACTTT,CATSRDLGNNSPLHF
NA,TRBJ2-5,TRBV3-1/TRBV3-2,TRBD2,TGTGCCAGCAGCCTTAGGACCGGGGGGGAGACCCAGTACTTC,CASSLRTGGETQYF
once,TRBJ1-2,TRBV6-6,TRBD1,TGTGCCAGCAGTTACTCAAATGGACAGGGAGACGGCTACACCTTC,CASSYSNGQGDGYTF
NA,TRBJ2-2,TRBV2,NA,TGTGCCAGCAGGGTGGGGCAGATTACGAACACCGGGGAGCTGTTTTTT,CASRVGQITNTGELFF
NA,TRBJ2-1,TRBV10-1,TRBD2,TGCGCCAGCAGTCCCGGGAGGTTATCTGAGCAGTTCTTC,CASSPGRLSEQFF
few,TRBJ1-6,TRBV18,TRBD1,TGTGCCAGCTCACCGGGGACAGGCCGTTCACCCCTCCACTTT,CASSPGTGRSPLHF
NA,TRBJ2-7,TRBV20-1,NA,TGCAGTCAACAGGGACACGAGCAGTACTTC,CSQQGHEQYF
NA,TRBJ1-2,TRBV5-1,NA,TGCGCCAGCAGCTTGGGTAGCTTTAACTATGGCTACACCTTC,CASSLGSFNYGYTF